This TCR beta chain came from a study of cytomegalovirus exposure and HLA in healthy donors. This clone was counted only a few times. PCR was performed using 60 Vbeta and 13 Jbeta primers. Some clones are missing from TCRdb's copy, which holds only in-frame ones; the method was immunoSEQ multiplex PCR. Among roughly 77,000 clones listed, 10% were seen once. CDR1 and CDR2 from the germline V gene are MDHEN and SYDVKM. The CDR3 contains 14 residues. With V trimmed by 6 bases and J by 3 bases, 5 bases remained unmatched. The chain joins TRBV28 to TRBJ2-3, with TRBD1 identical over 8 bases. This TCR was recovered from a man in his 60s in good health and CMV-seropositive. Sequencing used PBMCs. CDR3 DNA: TGTGCCAGCAGGGACAGGGCGGGAACAGATACGCAGTATTTT. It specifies CASRDRAGTDTQYF.